This T cell receptor beta chain was obtained from a study of T cell clonotyping in hematopoietic cell transplantation. With regard to this clone: Antigen unknown.

Only in-frame clones appear in the TCRdb table, and some are missing; sequencing was by immunoSEQ multiplex PCR. The data show roughly 44,000 clones, with 95% seen just once and about 1% held by the top ten. This CDR3 contains 12 residues. Germline CDR1 reads SQVTM; CDR2 reads ANQGSEA. V shed 4 bases and J shed 4 bases, with 11 bases lying between them. General observations from the study: Higher Inverse Simpson Index values in graft donor and pretransplant recipient predicted broader posttransplant TCR diversity.

Source material: peripheral blood mononuclear cells. This clonotype was sampled from a man aged 30 to 45 in good health. Some clones in this sample may be carry-over from other donors' samples. The J gene is TRBJ2-7, the V gene TRBV29-1; D may correspond to TRBD1 or TRBD2 (5 bases each). The CDR3 here is CSVGREGYEQYF. As DNA, the CDR3 is TGCAGCGTTGGCCGTGAGGGGTACGAGCAGTACTTC.